The 4 T cell receptor beta chains given below trace back to one sample, sequenced in a study of blood T cell repertoires in COVID-19. Data came from immunoSEQ multiplex PCR; TCRdb stores just in-frame clones and leaves some out. Among approximately 250,000 clones listed, around 84% were seen once. Material: peripheral blood. The receptors stem from a man aged 55 to 69 with acute or convalescent COVID-19.

This clone was picked up one time. The chain couples TRBV4-2 to TRBJ2-5, with TRBD2 matching over 7 bases. CDR1 LGHNA and CDR2 YNFKEQ come from the germline V gene. This CDR3 is built from 15 residues. V dropped 0 bases and J dropped 1; count of bases not matched to a gene: 2. CDR3 protein: CASSQEAGVQETQYF. The CDR3 region has the DNA TGTGCCAGCAGCCAAGAGGCGGGAGTCCAAGAGACCCAGTACTTC.

V gene TRBV10-3 combines with J gene TRBJ2-5, with D hard to call. Germline CDR1 reads ENHRY; CDR2 reads SYGVKD. V dropped 6 bases and J dropped 5 bases, with 13 bases sitting between them. There are 13 residues in the CDR3. The CDR3 loop is CAIRNGRDETQYF. DNA for the CDR3: TGTGCCATCAGGAATGGGCGAGATGAGACCCAGTACTTC.

This chain links TRBV6-5 with TRBJ2-3; 8 bases align to TRBD1. CDR1 is MNHEY and CDR2 is SVGAGI in the germline V gene. The V and J ends lost 4 bases and 6 bases, in that order; junction bases with no gene match: 6. CDR3 length: 14 amino acids. Here the CDR3 reads CASSSAGGRDTQYF. The CDR3 DNA reads TGTGCCAGCAGTTCAGCAGGGGGCCGGGATACGCAGTATTTT.

The chain has TRBV12-3 or TRBV12-4 and TRBJ1-5; weak D call: TRBD1 (6 bases). The germline V and J ends were trimmed by 3 bases and 7 bases, with 10 bases remaining between them. The CDR3 runs 13 residues. The CDR3 here is CASSLPGEQPQHF. CDR3 coding DNA: TGTGCCAGCAGTTTGCCAGGGGAACAGCCCCAGCATTTT.